This entry features one T cell receptor beta chain sequence. These data are taken from a study of T-cell memory formation after mild COVID-19. The CDR3 is made up of 16 amino acids. Trimming left V 0 bases short and J 1 base short, with 13 bases between. Germline-derived CDR1 and CDR2 are LGHNA and YNFKEQ. One entry per CDR3 protein, called by TCRdb with MiXCR from the 5' RACE reads. The table records some 57,000 distinct CDR3 sequences, 9.5% to 15% of them present only once. Sequencing was done on a sample of PBMCs or a T cell subset sorted from them (not recorded which). The rearrangement uses TRBV4-2 and TRBJ2-7; D unclear. The TCR was taken from a man between 18 and 29 years old who had mild COVID-19 (a few samples of this study predate the infection). Cell type and time point are not known. The CDR3 protein is CASSQDWFPRSYEQYF. For the CDR3, the DNA is TGTGCCAGCAGCCAAGATTGGTTTCCCCGGTCCTACGAGCAGTACTTC.